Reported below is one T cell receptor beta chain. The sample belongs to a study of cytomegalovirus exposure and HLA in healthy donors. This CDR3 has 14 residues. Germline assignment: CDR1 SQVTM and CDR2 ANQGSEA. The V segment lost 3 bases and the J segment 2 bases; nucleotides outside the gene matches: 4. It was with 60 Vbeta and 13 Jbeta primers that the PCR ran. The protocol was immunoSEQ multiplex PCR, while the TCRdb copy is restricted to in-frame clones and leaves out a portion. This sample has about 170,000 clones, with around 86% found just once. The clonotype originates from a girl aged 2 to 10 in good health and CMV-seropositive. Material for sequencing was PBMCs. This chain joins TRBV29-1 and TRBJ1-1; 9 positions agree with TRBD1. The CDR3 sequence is CSVDGTGSNTEAFF. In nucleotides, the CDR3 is TGCAGCGTTGATGGGACAGGGTCCAACACTGAAGCTTTCTTT. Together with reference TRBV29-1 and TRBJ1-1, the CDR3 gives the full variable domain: SAVISQKPSRDICQRGTSLTIQCQVDSQVTMMFWYRQQPGQSLTLIATANQGSEATYESGFVIDKFPISRPNLTFSTLTVSNMSPEDSSIYLCSVDGTGSNTEAFFGQGTRLTVV.